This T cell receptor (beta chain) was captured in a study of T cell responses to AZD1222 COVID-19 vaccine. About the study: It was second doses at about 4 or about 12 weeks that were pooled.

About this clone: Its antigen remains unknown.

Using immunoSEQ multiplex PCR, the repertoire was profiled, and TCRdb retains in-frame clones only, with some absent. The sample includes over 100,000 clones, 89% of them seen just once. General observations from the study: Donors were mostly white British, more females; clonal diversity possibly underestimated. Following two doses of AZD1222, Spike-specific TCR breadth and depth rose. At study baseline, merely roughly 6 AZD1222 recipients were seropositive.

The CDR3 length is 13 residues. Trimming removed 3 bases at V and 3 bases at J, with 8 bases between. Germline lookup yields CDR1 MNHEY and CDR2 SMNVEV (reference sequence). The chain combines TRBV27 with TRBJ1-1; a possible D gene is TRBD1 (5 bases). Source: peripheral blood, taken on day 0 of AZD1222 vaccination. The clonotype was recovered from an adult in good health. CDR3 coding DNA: TGTGCCAGCAGTTTCTCAGGGTACACTGAAGCTTTCTTT. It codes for CASSFSGYTEAFF.